These 5 T cell receptor beta chains were all obtained from the same sample, sequenced in a study of shared clonotypes between healthy human individuals. Generated by immunoSEQ multiplex PCR, the TCRdb table keeps only in-frame clones and is missing some. The sample records 850,000 to 1,200,000 clones, approximately 68% being singletons. Sequencing was carried out using memory CD4+ T cells sorted from blood. Noted subset: CD45RA-negative fraction. Every receptor here comes from a young man in good health.

The V gene is TRBV5-4, the J gene TRBJ2-5, with D perhaps matching TRBD1 or TRBD2 (5 bases each). V lost 4 bases, J lost 4 bases, and 17 bases lay in between. Germline lookup yields CDR1 SGHNT and CDR2 YYREEE (reference sequence). CDR3 length: 15 residues. DNA for the CDR3: TGTGCCAGCAGCCCAAAGGGGTTCGGGATAGAGACCCAGTACTTC. As protein: CASSPKGFGIETQYF.

This chain uses TRBV5-1 with TRBJ2-3, with D possibly being TRBD1 (6 bases). V was cut by 0 bases and J by 4 bases, with 15 bases left in between. CDR1 is SGHRS and CDR2 is YFSETQ in the germline V gene. The CDR3 runs to 16 residues. The CDR3 loop is CASSLEGAGVADTQYF. CDR3 nucleotides: TGCGCCAGCAGCTTGGAAGGGGCAGGGGTGGCAGATACGCAGTATTTT.

The chain employs TRBV7-9 and TRBJ2-1, with TRBD1 matching 10 bases. The CDR3 is made up of 16 amino acids. Germline values: CDR1 SEHNR, CDR2 FQNEAQ (reference sequence). J gave up 4 bases and V 1 base, and 4 bases lay outside the gene matches. CDR3 sequence: CASSLDWGQGYNEQFF. CDR3 DNA sequence: TGTGCCAGCAGCTTAGATTGGGGACAGGGGTACAATGAGCAGTTCTTC.

This clone has a count of ten or more. Other DNA sequences in this sample translate to the same CDR3. This chain links TRBV6-4 with TRBJ1-6; no clear D. V was pared by 4 bases and J by 7 bases, with 11 bases between. This CDR3 spans 14 amino acids. In germline, CDR1 is MRHNA, CDR2 SNTAGT. In DNA form, the CDR3 reads TGTGCCAGCAGTGCCTCTCCTGGGAATTCACCCCTCCACTTT. This codes for CASSASPGNSPLHF.

This chain links TRBV20-1 with TRBJ1-2; no definite D call. Germline V gene lookup returns CDR1 DFQATT and CDR2 SNEGSKA (reference sequence). CDR3 length: 10 residues. In nucleotides, the CDR3 is TGCATTACCCCCGACTATGGCTACACCTTC. It codes for CITPDYGYTF.